Below, 13 T cell receptor beta chains from the same sample are listed, as sequenced in a study of STAT5B mutations in CD4+ large granular lymphocyte leukemia (dated 2022 in TCRdb). The method was the immunoSEQ multiplex PCR assay. What TCRdb holds here is the immuneACCESS table cut down to in-frame rearrangements. Part of the clones is not present; checked against another copy, under half of the missing clones reflect an unresolved V gene, and the others are unexplained. The sample profile shows about 30,000 clones; 65% to 80% of them were found once. The top ten clonotypes cover over 3% of the sample. Sequenced sample: CD4+ T cells from blood buffy coats. These receptors were obtained from a human donor in good health.

The rearrangement links TRBV5-1 to TRBJ2-1, with 7 bases aligning to TRBD2. Germline V gene data show CDR1 as SGHRS and CDR2 as YFSETQ. V trimming: 4 bases; J trimming: 8 bases; junction bases outside the gene matches: 9. The CDR3 is made up of 14 amino acids. CDR3 loop: CASSRDYGVDEQFF. In nucleotides, the CDR3 is TGCGCCAGCAGCAGGGACTACGGGGTCGATGAGCAGTTCTTC.

This clone has only a few counts. This chain connects TRBV11-2 to TRBJ1-1, with a possible D match to TRBD1 (6 bases). V lost 3 bases and J lost 4, with 18 bases in between. CDR1 and CDR2 from the germline V gene are SGHAT and FQNNGV. CDR3 length: 16 amino acids. The CDR3 nucleotides read TGTGCCAGCAGCTTTAAAGCAGGGGAGGGGGGCACTGAAGCTTTCTTT. Amino acid sequence: CASSFKAGEGGTEAFF.

This clone was picked up one time. The rearrangement joins TRBV5-6 to TRBJ2-4; either TRBD1 or TRBD2 may supply D (6 bases each). The V gene's germline CDR1 is SGHDT and CDR2 YYEEEE. The CDR3 runs to 15 residues. The V and J ends lost 0 bases and 5 bases respectively, with 12 bases between them. CDR3 sequence reads: CASSLGGRDENIQYF. CDR3 coding DNA: TGTGCCAGCAGCTTGGGGGGGCGGGACGAAAACATTCAGTACTTC.

To note about this clone: Other DNA sequences in this sample translate to the same CDR3. The gene calls are TRBV4-3 and TRBJ2-1; TRBD2 matches at 11 bases. Per germline, CDR1 LGHNA and CDR2 YSLEER. The CDR3 is made up of 16 amino acids. V shed 2 bases, J shed 3 bases, and the junction held 3 bases outside the gene matches. CDR3 residues: CASSQQLAGVYNEQFF. In nucleotides, the CDR3 is TGCGCCAGCAGCCAACAACTAGCGGGAGTCTACAATGAGCAGTTCTTC.

The rearrangement joins TRBV19 to TRBJ1-2, with D perhaps TRBD1 (5 bases). From germline, CDR1 is LNHDA and CDR2 SQIVND (reference sequence). Trimming pared 2 bases from V and 2 bases from J, leaving 12 bases between. This CDR3 is built from 15 residues. This CDR3 is CASSIRQPRNYGYTF. CDR3 DNA sequence: TGTGCCAGTAGTATAAGACAGCCGCGGAACTATGGCTACACCTTC.

The genes are TRBV11-3 and TRBJ2-2; 8 bases align to TRBD2. V shed 6 bases, J shed 7 bases, and the junction held 13 bases outside the gene matches. CDR1 and CDR2 (germline): SGHNT, YENEEA. The CDR3 length is 16 residues. In DNA, the CDR3 is TGTGCCAGCAGAAGAACTAGCGGAGGGGAGGGCGGGGAGCTGTTTTTT. Amino acid sequence: CASRRTSGGEGGELFF.

This clone was seen only a few times. The gene calls are TRBV27 and TRBJ1-5; D is unclear. CDR1 MNHEY and CDR2 SMNVEV come from the germline V gene (reference sequence). Deletions cut 5 bases from V and 2 bases from J, with 13 bases between. The CDR3 consists of 15 residues. This CDR3 reads CASSKKAEGNQPQHF. The CDR3 nucleotides are TGTGCCAGCAGTAAAAAGGCCGAAGGCAATCAGCCCCAGCATTTT.

This chain joins TRBV9 and TRBJ2-5; 7 nucleotides line up with TRBD2. The V and J ends lost 0 bases and 0 bases, in that order; junction bases with no gene match: 5. This CDR3 contains 16 residues. Germline CDR1 reads SGDLS; CDR2 reads YYNGEE. CDR3 in amino acids: CASSVGRAGDQETQYF. CDR3 coding DNA: TGTGCCAGCAGCGTAGGGAGGGCGGGAGACCAAGAGACCCAGTACTTC.

The chain is built from TRBV25-1 and TRBJ1-3, with D perhaps matching TRBD1 (6 bases). Trimming took off 4 bases at V and 0 bases at J, with 10 bases between the two ends. Germline V lookup: CDR1 MGHDK, CDR2 SYGVNS. The CDR3 has 15 residues. The DNA of the CDR3 is TGTGCCAGCAGTGTTGGACAGACCTCTGGAAACACCATATATTTT. Translated, it gives CASSVGQTSGNTIYF.

This chain joins TRBV2 and TRBJ2-7; 14 bases are a match to TRBD2. This CDR3 has 15 amino acids. Germline CDR1 reads SNHLY; CDR2 reads FYNNEI. With 6 bases clipped from V and 6 bases from J, the junction kept 7 bases outside the gene matches. CDR3 nucleotide sequence: TGTGCCAGCAGCCCGGGACTAGCGGGAGTTGGCGAGCAGTACTTC. Protein product: CASSPGLAGVGEQYF.

This clone was seen a handful of times. The chain recombines TRBV27 with TRBJ2-7, with D possibly being TRBD2 (6 bases). Germline loops: CDR1 MNHEY, CDR2 SMNVEV (reference sequence). V was pared by 1 base and J by 6 bases, with 10 bases between. This CDR3 region has 13 residues. The CDR3 sequence: CASSLFGSAEQYF. The CDR3 DNA reads as TGTGCCAGCAGTTTATTCGGGAGTGCCGAGCAGTACTTC.

This clone was recorded only once. J is TRBJ2-2 and V is TRBV6-6; 8 nucleotides agree with TRBD1. J lost 4 bases, V lost 5 bases, and 0 bases had no gene match. This CDR3 region has 13 residues. Germline CDR1 and CDR2: MNHNY and SVGAGI (reference sequence). The DNA for the CDR3 is TGTGCCAGCAGTCAGGGGGCCACCGGGGAGCTGTTTTTT. Its protein product is CASSQGATGELFF.

This chain uses TRBV28 with TRBJ2-7; possible D gene TRBD2, 6 bases. In germline, CDR1 is MDHEN, CDR2 SYDVKM. The CDR3 contains 14 residues. V was clipped by 4 bases and J by 2 bases, with 12 bases between them. As DNA, the CDR3 is TGTGCCAGCAGTTCCGGGACTGCTACCTACGAGCAGTACTTC. It yields the protein CASSSGTATYEQYF.